This TCR beta chain came from a study of Ad26.COV2.S vaccination and SARS-CoV-2 variants. This clone has a single count. As to treatment: some 20 received Ad26.COV2.S at low or high dose, single or two shots; several received placebo; per-sample allocation not given. The samples date from day 63 after the first vaccine or placebo injection. This table comes from immunoSEQ multiplex PCR, and its TCRdb copy is limited to in-frame clones, with some not included. The sample carries about 390,000 clones, about 90% recorded once. This CDR3 is built from 11 residues. CDR1 is MNHEY and CDR2 is SVGAGI in the germline V gene.

The chain couples TRBV6-5 to TRBJ1-4, with D possibly being TRBD1 (6 bases). The TCR was taken from a person aged 18 to 59 who received the Ad26.COV2.S COVID-19 vaccine or a placebo. The sequencing used peripheral blood, collected in a trial of Ad26.COV2.S vaccine versus placebo. CDR3 bases: TGTGTTACAGGGATTTTTGAAAAACTGTTTTTT. It yields the protein CVTGIFEKLFF.